The 3 T cell receptor beta chains below come from one sample, sequenced in a study of T cells in Graves' hyperthyroidism and ophthalmopathy. Regions amplified from RNA transcripts were the TCR beta CDR3 regions. The HTBI primer set drove a first-round RT-PCR of the TCR CDR3. Using its own MiXCR run on the multiplex PCR reads, TCRdb lists one record per CDR3 protein. The sample comprises about 600,000 distinct CDR3 sequences, over 12% of which are singletons, and 7% to 9% rests with the top ten. The sequenced sample consisted of blood. The receptor set was obtained from a woman younger than 35 with Graves' ophthalmopathy.

Turning to this clonotype: A much larger clone lies a single base off, so this may be a read error. CDR3 bases: TGTGTCTGGAGACAGGGACTCTACTACGAGCAGTACTTC. Amino acid sequence: CVWRQGLYYEQYF. This rearrangement joins TRBV30 to TRBJ2-7; tentative D call: TRBD1 (7 bases). Per the germline V gene, CDR1 is GTSNPN and CDR2 is SVGIG (reference sequence). The CDR3 spans 13 residues.

Here the CDR3 DNA reads TGTGCCACCAGCAGAGACCCGAGGGGGTTGGAGACCCAGTACTTC. It codes for CATSRDPRGLETQYF. V gene TRBV15 combines with J gene TRBJ2-5; a possible D gene is TRBD1 (6 bases). The germline V and J ends were trimmed by 0 bases and 5 bases, with 13 bases remaining between them. Germline CDR1 reads LNHNV; CDR2 reads YYDKDF (reference sequence). This CDR3 is built from 15 residues.

This clonotype was counted many times. This chain joins TRBV30 and TRBJ2-7, with D unresolved. V was cut by 1 base and J by 0 bases, with 10 bases left in between. The CDR3 is made up of 14 amino acids. CDR1 and CDR2 (germline): GTSNPN, SVGIG (reference sequence). The CDR3 reads CAWSGARVSYEQYF. The CDR3 nucleotides are TGTGCCTGGAGTGGCGCAAGGGTCTCCTACGAGCAGTACTTC.